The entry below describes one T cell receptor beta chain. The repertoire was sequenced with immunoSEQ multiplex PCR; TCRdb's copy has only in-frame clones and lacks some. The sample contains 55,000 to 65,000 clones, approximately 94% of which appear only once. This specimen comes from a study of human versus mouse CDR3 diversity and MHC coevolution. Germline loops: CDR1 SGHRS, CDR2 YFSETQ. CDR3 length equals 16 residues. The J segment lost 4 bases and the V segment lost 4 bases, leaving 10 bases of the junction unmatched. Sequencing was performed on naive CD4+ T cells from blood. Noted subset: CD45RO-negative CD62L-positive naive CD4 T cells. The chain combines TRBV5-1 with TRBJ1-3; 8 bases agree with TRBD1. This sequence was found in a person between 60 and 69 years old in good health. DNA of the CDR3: TGCGCCAGCAGCAAGGGACAGGAAGGACAGGGAAACACCATATATTTT. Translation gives CASSKGQEGQGNTIYF.